The sequence of this T cell receptor beta chain was determined in a study of molecular identifiers for immune sequencing clone quantification. TCRdb reprocessed the PCR reads via MiXCR and lists one record per CDR3 protein. The sample lists approximately 500,000 distinct CDR3 sequences, about 25% occurring once. CD8+CD4-CCR7+CD45RA+ sorting gave the naive CD8 T cells. The CDR3 extends over 15 amino acids. Trimming removed 6 bases from V and 2 bases from J, with 17 bases in between. Sequencing input: naive CD8+ T cells from blood, with Jurkat cell RNA spiked in. Subset reported: FACS-sorted CD8+CD4-CCR7+CD45RA+ naive T cells. This TCR derives from a human donor in good health. Some libraries in this study had Jurkat cell RNA spiked in. The J gene is TRBJ2-7, the V gene TRBV12-3 or TRBV12-4, with D possibly TRBD1 on 7 matching bases. The CDR3 DNA reads TGTGCCAGCAGGCCCGACAGGGACTGGGCCTACGAGCAGTACTTC. As protein: CASRPDRDWAYEQYF.